Listed below are T cell receptor beta chains from one sample, sequenced in a study of T cell responses to AZD1222 COVID-19 vaccine. Sequencing used immunoSEQ multiplex PCR; TCRdb keeps in-frame clones, though not all of them. The sample has 150,000 or so clones; more than 80% are singletons. This specimen consisted of peripheral blood, obtained on day 0 of AZD1222 vaccination. All receptors come from an adult in good health. Each CDR3 is given with its conserved first and last residue. A D gene is named only where the DNA matches it firmly. Not all rows give a size; the values are once, few, many and, for expanded clones, a class.

clone_size j_call d_call v_call cdr3_aa cdr3_nt
NA TRBJ2-7 TRBD1 TRBV2 CASSDGQGANEQYF TGTGCCAGCAGTGACGGACAGGGGGCTAACGAGCAGTACTTC
NA TRBJ2-7 NA TRBV5-6 CASSFLLSYEQYF TGTGCCAGCAGCTTTTTGCTAAGCTACGAGCAGTACTTC
NA TRBJ1-2 NA TRBV3-1/TRBV3-2 CASSPPQERYGYTF TGTGCCAGCAGCCCACCCCAGGAACGCTATGGCTACACCTTC
NA TRBJ1-1 NA TRBV5-8 CASSQIQGYTEAFF TGTGCCAGCAGCCAAATCCAGGGTTACACTGAAGCTTTCTTT
NA TRBJ1-5 TRBD1 TRBV19 CASSMTGLGNQPQHF TGTGCCAGTAGTATGACAGGGCTCGGCAATCAGCCCCAGCATTTT
NA TRBJ1-2 NA TRBV3-1/TRBV3-2 CASSQNTVNYGYTF TGTGCCAGCAGCCAAAACACAGTCAACTATGGCTACACCTTC
NA TRBJ1-1 NA TRBV5-1 CASQAPTGAAFNTEAFF TGCGCCAGTCAGGCCCCCACCGGGGCCGCTTTCAACACTGAAGCTTTCTTT
NA TRBJ1-5 NA TRBV15 CATSRGPALTDQPQHF TGTGCCACCAGCAGAGGACCCGCCCTTACAGATCAGCCCCAGCATTTT
NA TRBJ1-1 NA TRBV6-4 CASSDRSNTEAFF TGTGCCAGCAGTGACAGATCGAACACTGAAGCTTTCTTT
NA TRBJ1-1 NA TRBV27 CASSWGGQDTEAFF TGTGCCAGCAGTTGGGGAGGGCAGGACACTGAAGCTTTCTTT
NA TRBJ2-1 TRBD1 TRBV5-1 CASSATTGGSYNEQFF TGCGCCAGCAGCGCGACGACAGGGGGATCCTACAATGAGCAGTTCTTC
NA TRBJ1-6 NA TRBV5-4 CASSLATGNNSPLHF TGTGCCAGCAGCTTGGCTACAGGGAATAATTCACCCCTCCACTTT
NA TRBJ1-2 NA TRBV5-1 CASSLDRSISF TGCGCCAGCAGCTTGGACCGGTCTATCTCCTTC
NA TRBJ1-2 NA TRBV3-1/TRBV3-2 CASSPHAGALYGYTF TGTGCCAGCAGCCCGCACGCCGGGGCCCTCTATGGCTACACCTTC
NA TRBJ1-2 TRBD1 TRBV5-1 CASSSGQVYYGYTF TGCGCCAGCAGCTCCGGACAGGTCTACTATGGCTACACCTTC
NA TRBJ1-4 TRBD1 TRBV30 CAWSVQGDQKLFF TGTGCCTGGAGTGTACAGGGGGATCAAAAACTGTTTTTT
NA TRBJ1-2 NA TRBV29-1 CSVEVAVNWGYTF TGCAGCGTTGAAGTGGCGGTTAATTGGGGCTACACCTTC
few TRBJ1-1 NA TRBV4-2 CASSQAYQVLTEAFF TGTGCCAGCAGCCAAGCCTATCAGGTGCTCACTGAAGCTTTCTTT
NA TRBJ2-1 TRBD2 TRBV19 CASSIPVQRDYNEQFF TGTGCCAGTAGTATACCCGTCCAGCGGGACTACAATGAGCAGTTCTTC
once TRBJ1-5 NA TRBV7-8 CASSHGPRDQPQHF TGTGCCAGCAGCCATGGACCTCGGGATCAGCCCCAGCATTTT
NA TRBJ2-7 TRBD1 TRBV15 CATSRVPGTAYEQYF TGTGCCACCAGCAGAGTACCCGGGACAGCCTACGAGCAGTACTTC
NA TRBJ2-4 TRBD2 TRBV3-1/TRBV3-2 CASSNSGFRAKNIQYF TGTGCCAGCAGCAATAGCGGGTTTAGAGCCAAAAACATTCAGTACTTC
NA TRBJ1-3 NA TRBV10-2 CASRERISGNTIYF TGCGCCAGCAGGGAAAGGATATCTGGAAACACCATATATTTT
NA TRBJ2-1 TRBD2 TRBV11-3 CASSITSGALNEQFF TGTGCCAGCAGCATTACTAGCGGGGCCCTTAATGAGCAGTTCTTC
NA TRBJ2-5 NA TRBV3-1/TRBV3-2 CASSQGSSQETQYF TGTGCCAGCAGCCAAGGGTCAAGCCAAGAGACCCAGTACTTC
NA TRBJ2-2 NA TRBV7-2 CASSLPGNTGELFF TGTGCCAGCAGCTTACCCGGAAACACCGGGGAGCTGTTTTTT
once TRBJ1-1 TRBD1 TRBV29-1 CSGRRDRDGTEAFF TGCAGCGGTCGCCGGGACAGGGATGGCACTGAAGCTTTCTTT
NA TRBJ1-1 TRBD1 TRBV6-5 CASSYSTGGAEAFF TGTGCCAGCAGTTACTCCACAGGGGGGGCTGAAGCTTTCTTT
once TRBJ1-4 NA TRBV28 CASSFRMGQGEEKLFF TGTGCCAGCAGTTTCCGAATGGGGCAGGGCGAAGAAAAACTGTTTTTT
NA TRBJ2-7 TRBD1 TRBV29-1 CSVARTGTYEQYF TGCAGCGTTGCCCGGACAGGAACCTACGAGCAGTACTTC
NA TRBJ1-2 NA TRBV7-9 CASSLAGAPNYGYTF TGTGCCAGCAGCTTAGCGGGGGCCCCTAACTATGGCTACACCTTC
NA TRBJ2-2 TRBD2 TRBV4-2 CASSQVGIAGGFTGELFF TGTGCCAGCAGCCAAGTAGGAATAGCGGGAGGGTTCACCGGGGAGCTGTTTTTT
NA TRBJ1-3 NA TRBV9 CASSPRTDSGNTIYF TGTGCCAGCAGCCCCCGGACTGACTCTGGAAACACCATATATTTT
NA TRBJ2-2 NA TRBV11-3 CASSFQAGNTGELFF TGTGCCAGCAGCTTCCAGGCGGGGAACACCGGGGAGCTGTTTTTT
NA TRBJ1-2 TRBD1 TRBV14 CASSQGTGVIYGYTF TGTGCCAGCAGCCAGGGGACAGGTGTAATCTATGGCTACACCTTC
NA TRBJ1-2 NA TRBV5-1 CASSLQGSLSSYGYTF TGCGCCAGCAGCTTACAGGGTTCCCTGTCTTCCTATGGCTACACCTTC
NA TRBJ2-1 NA TRBV4-1 CASSQSGTGETLYNEQFF TGCGCCAGCAGCCAGAGCGGTACGGGAGAGACCCTTTACAATGAGCAGTTCTTC
NA TRBJ1-2 NA TRBV5-4 CASSTVTQGQGYTF TGTGCCAGCAGCACGGTCACTCAGGGGCAAGGCTACACCTTC
NA TRBJ1-5 NA TRBV6-5 CASKVADSNQPQHF TGTGCCAGCAAGGTGGCAGATAGCAATCAGCCCCAGCATTTT
NA TRBJ1-2 NA TRBV2 CASSAQDRYGYTF TGTGCCAGCAGTGCCCAGGACAGATATGGCTACACCTTC